This TCR beta chain comes out of a study of OX40 agonist ivuxolimab in advanced cancers. The repertoire was sequenced with immunoSEQ multiplex PCR; TCRdb's copy has only in-frame clones and lacks some. This sample has some 46,000 clones; about 95% occur once, and the top ten carry approximately 10%. V lost 10 bases to trimming and J lost 5 bases; unmatched junction nucleotides: 11. CDR3 length: 15 amino acids. CDR1 and CDR2 (germline): LNHDA, SQIVND (reference sequence). The sequencing here drew on CD4+ or CD8+ T cells sorted from blood, taken in a trial of the OX40 agonist ivuxolimab. This clonotype was obtained from an adult with an advanced solid tumor such as melanoma, head and neck, liver or kidney cancer. V usage is TRBV19 and J usage is TRBJ1-5, with 10 positions matching TRBD1. CDR3 in amino acids: CATTFGQGEYQPQHF. Here the CDR3 DNA reads TGTGCCACTACCTTCGGACAGGGGGAGTATCAGCCCCAGCATTTT.